This paragraph covers one TCR beta chain sequence. Its specificity is unknown. The CDR3 has 14 residues. Germline lookup yields CDR1 ENHRY and CDR2 SYGVKD. V dropped 6 bases and J dropped 1; count of bases not matched to a gene: 3. Treatment reported: roughly 19 received Ad26.COV2.S at low or high dose, single or two shots; about five received placebo; per-sample allocation not given. The investigators took samples on day 63 after the first vaccine or placebo injection. The data stem from a study of Ad26.COV2.S vaccination and SARS-CoV-2 variants. Overall study: Donor joined the COV1001 Ad26.COV2.S trial arm. Doses of Ad26.COV2.S were injected into muscle once or twice, 56 days apart. Study results and caveats: Researchers cautioned that TCR breadth and depth analyses may have underestimated total T cell responses.

TCRdb's copy holds only in-frame clones and misses some; the assay was immunoSEQ multiplex PCR. The sample yields around 270,000 clones, about 83% seen once. The sample consisted of peripheral blood, taken in a trial of Ad26.COV2.S vaccine versus placebo. The sequence was collected from a person between 18 and 60 years old who received the Ad26.COV2.S COVID-19 vaccine or a placebo. V and J are TRBV10-3 and TRBJ1-3; 7 bases line up with TRBD1. CDR3 protein: CAIRETGSGNTIYF. The CDR3 DNA is TGTGCCATCAGGGAGACAGGGTCTGGAAACACCATATATTTT.